The 27 T cell receptor beta chains presented below share a single source sample, sequenced in a study of blood T cell repertoires in COVID-19. Profiled with immunoSEQ multiplex PCR; TCRdb holds only in-frame clones, not every one. The sample holds 180,000 or so clones; around 84% are singletons and the top ten take about 15%. The sequenced sample was peripheral blood. Receptor source: a woman aged 70-85 years with COVID-19, enrolled during active disease.

CDR3 loop: CSASDTGLAGQNNEQFF. As DNA, the CDR3 is TGCAGTGCTAGTGATACGGGACTAGCGGGGCAAAACAATGAGCAGTTCTTC. The rearrangement links TRBV20-1 to TRBJ2-1; TRBD2 matches at 13 bases. Looked up from germline, CDR1 is DFQATT and CDR2 is SNEGSKA (reference sequence). The CDR3 extends over 17 amino acids. The V and J ends lost 3 bases and 5 bases, in that order; junction bases with no gene match: 10.

The chain carries TRBV19 and TRBJ2-1; 8 nucleotides match TRBD1. Germline V CDR1 and CDR2: LNHDA, SQIVND (reference sequence). This CDR3 contains 13 residues. V dropped 5 bases and J dropped 9; count of bases not matched to a gene: 6. CDR3 amino acids: CASSPGQAVEQFF. The CDR3 DNA sequence: TGTGCCAGTAGTCCGGGACAGGCCGTTGAGCAGTTCTTC.

The V gene is TRBV18, the J gene TRBJ1-5; maybe TRBD1 (6 bases). V was trimmed by 6 bases and J by 0 bases, leaving 12 bases between them. Germline V gene sequence: CDR1 KGHSH, CDR2 LQKENI. This CDR3 is 15 amino acids long. The CDR3 is CASSQGQISNQPQHF. Written as DNA, the CDR3 is TGTGCCAGCTCCCAAGGACAGATTAGCAATCAGCCCCAGCATTTT.

The gene calls are TRBV7-2 and TRBJ1-6, with 10 bases that match TRBD1. CDR1 SGHTA and CDR2 FQGNSA come from the germline V gene. V trimming: 2 bases; J trimming: 8 bases; junction bases outside the gene matches: 6. The CDR3 spans 16 residues. The CDR3 here is CASSLMGQGYDSPLHF. The CDR3 DNA sequence: TGTGCCAGCAGCTTAATGGGACAGGGGTATGATTCACCCCTCCACTTT.

The table lists this clone with a few counts. V gene TRBV12-3 or TRBV12-4 combines with J gene TRBJ2-7; 7 bases line up with TRBD1. This CDR3 is 11 amino acids long. Trimming cost V 8 bases and J 11 bases; bases outside gene matches: 9. The CDR3 protein is CASSATGAKYF. In DNA form, the CDR3 reads TGTGCCAGCTCTGCCACAGGGGCAAAGTACTTC.

The genes are TRBV28 and TRBJ2-7; 7 bases map to TRBD1. The length of the CDR3 is 16 residues. J gave up 6 bases and V 4 bases, and 15 bases lay outside the gene matches. Germline CDR1 is MDHEN and CDR2 is SYDVKM. CDR3 sequence (DNA): TGTGCCAGCAGTTCCTACAGGGGCCCCCACGCTCTCGAGCAGTACGTC. Its translation is CASSSYRGPHALEQYV.

The J gene is TRBJ1-2, the V gene TRBV6-1, with a tentative D call TRBD1 (6 bases). Trimming cost V 6 bases and J 5 bases, with 19 bases left between them. Looked up from germline, CDR1 is MNHNS and CDR2 is SASEGT. CDR3 length: 15 amino acids. CDR3 DNA sequence: TGTGCCAGCAGACCCTATACCACAGGGATGTATGGCTACACCTTC. Amino acids: CASRPYTTGMYGYTF.

The rearrangement links TRBV28 to TRBJ2-7, with D maybe TRBD2 (6 bases). The CDR3 is 15 residues long. The V gene lost 4 bases and the J gene lost 6 bases, with 19 bases spanning the gap. Looked up from germline, CDR1 is MDHEN and CDR2 is SYDVKM. CDR3 sequence: CASSSIRGPGGEQYF. DNA for the CDR3: TGTGCCAGCAGTTCAATCCGGGGCCCCGGGGGCGAGCAGTACTTC.

This clone was counted a few times. This chain links TRBV6-1 with TRBJ2-3; 8 bases fit TRBD1. Germline assignment: CDR1 MNHNS and CDR2 SASEGT. V shed 4 bases, J shed 2 bases, and the junction held 8 bases outside the gene matches. CDR3 length equals 16 residues. CDR3 region: CASSGLWTGTTDTQYF. The CDR3 DNA reads TGTGCCAGCAGTGGGCTTTGGACAGGGACCACAGATACGCAGTATTTT.

The V call is TRBV7-8, the J call TRBJ2-5; D is possibly TRBD2 (7 bases). This CDR3 is 15 amino acids long. V shed 1 base and J shed 5 bases, with 14 bases lying between them. Germline loops: CDR1 SGHVS, CDR2 FQNEAQ. The CDR3 is CASSLGRGAGETQYF. The CDR3 DNA is TGTGCCAGCAGCTTAGGTCGGGGGGCCGGGGAGACCCAGTACTTC.

The gene calls are TRBV3-1 (or the pseudogene TRBV3-2) and TRBJ1-2; maybe TRBD1 (5 bases). Germline V CDR1 and CDR2: LGHDT, YNNKEL (reference sequence). This CDR3 has 15 residues. V lost 0 bases and J lost 4, with 12 bases in between. The CDR3 is CASSQEIGGRYGYTF. The DNA for the CDR3 is TGTGCCAGCAGCCAAGAAATCGGGGGACGCTATGGCTACACCTTC.

The rearrangement links TRBV19 to TRBJ1-2; 9 bases agree with TRBD1. Germline V CDR1 and CDR2: LNHDA, SQIVND (reference sequence). After removal of 7 bases from V and 6 bases from J, the junction contained 9 bases not matched to a gene. The CDR3 is 14 amino acids. The CDR3, as DNA: TGTGCCAGTAACCTACAGGGGGCTCGGAATGGCTACACCTTC. Encoded protein: CASNLQGARNGYTF.

The chain joins TRBV3-1 (or the pseudogene TRBV3-2) to TRBJ2-7; TRBD2 agrees at 15 bases. Germline CDR1 is LGHDT and CDR2 is YNNKEL (reference sequence). The CDR3 loop spans 17 amino acids. V shed 2 bases, J shed 7 bases, and the junction held 9 bases outside the gene matches. CDR3 in DNA: TGTGCCAGCAGCCAACGTGGACTAGCGGGAGGGAACATAGAGCAGTACTTC. Its protein product is CASSQRGLAGGNIEQYF.

V usage is TRBV7-8 and J usage is TRBJ2-1; D may be TRBD2 (6 bases). Germline CDR1 reads SGHVS; CDR2 reads FQNEAQ. The V gene lost 0 bases and the J gene lost 7 bases, with 13 bases spanning the gap. This CDR3 spans 15 amino acids. CDR3 amino acids: CASSLAPGTQNEQFF. The CDR3 DNA reads TGTGCCAGCAGCTTAGCCCCCGGGACTCAAAATGAGCAGTTCTTC.

CDR3 DNA sequence: TGTGCCAGCGGGGGGGATGGAAACACCATATATTTT. Its protein product is CASGGDGNTIYF. The chain links TRBV2 to TRBJ1-3; maybe TRBD1 (5 bases). V shed 8 bases and J shed 3 bases, with 8 bases lying between them. Looked up from germline, CDR1 is SNHLY and CDR2 is FYNNEI. The CDR3 spans 12 residues. Combining the CDR3 with reference TRBV2 and TRBJ1-3 gives the whole variable domain EPEVTQTPSHQVTQMGQEVILRCVPISNHLYFYWYRQILGQKVEFLVSFYNNEISEKSEIFDDQFSVERPDGSNFTLKIRSTKLEDSAMYFCASGGDGNTIYFGEGSWLTVV.

J is TRBJ1-2 and V is TRBV20-1, with 8 bases matching TRBD1. Trimming removed 3 bases from V and 3 bases from J; junction bases left unmatched: 6. The CDR3 consists of 14 residues. Per the germline V gene, CDR1 is DFQATT and CDR2 is SNEGSKA (reference sequence). CDR3 sequence: CSASRTGGDYGYTF. The CDR3 DNA follows: TGCAGTGCTAGTCGAACAGGGGGAGACTATGGCTACACCTTC.

This clone is a singleton in its sample. CDR3 residues: CASSWLTVHEQYV. The CDR3 DNA reads as TGTGCCAGCAGTTGGTTGACAGTCCACGAGCAGTACGTC. The rearrangement links TRBV6-5 to TRBJ2-7, with D possibly matching TRBD1 (5 bases). The CDR3 totals 13 residues. The V gene lost 4 bases and the J gene lost 5 bases, with 12 bases spanning the gap. CDR1 and CDR2 from the germline V gene are MNHEY and SVGAGI.

In DNA, the CDR3 is TGTGCCAGCAGTTTTCGGCAGGGCAGGAATGAGCAGTTCTTC. Its translation: CASSFRQGRNEQFF. The rearrangement links TRBV28 to TRBJ2-1, with a possible D match to TRBD1 (5 bases). This CDR3 comprises 14 residues. Germline lookup yields CDR1 MDHEN and CDR2 SYDVKM. V was clipped by 3 bases and J by 7 bases, with 13 bases between them.

This rearrangement joins TRBV27 to TRBJ2-5; 7 nucleotides agree with TRBD1. In germline, CDR1 is MNHEY, CDR2 SMNVEV (reference sequence). This CDR3 region has 14 residues. The V segment lost 6 bases and the J segment 5 bases; nucleotides outside the gene matches: 9. CDR3 DNA: TGTGCCAGCAGCGAAAGGGGGCGGTGGGAGACCCAGTACTTC. Protein product: CASSERGRWETQYF.

This rearrangement joins TRBV7-8 to TRBJ2-1, with 8 bases aligning to TRBD1. This CDR3 has 15 amino acids. With 3 bases clipped from V and 4 bases from J, the junction kept 5 bases outside the gene matches. Germline V lookup: CDR1 SGHVS, CDR2 FQNEAQ. The CDR3 sequence: CASSLVTGVYNEQFF. In DNA, the CDR3 is TGTGCCAGCAGCTTGGTGACAGGGGTGTACAATGAGCAGTTCTTC.

The rearrangement uses TRBV9 and TRBJ1-1; possible D gene TRBD1, 5 bases. V lost 0 bases and J 4 bases, leaving 13 bases between the germline ends. The V gene's germline CDR1 is SGDLS and CDR2 YYNGEE. The CDR3 consists of 15 residues. The CDR3 DNA reads TGTGCCAGCAGCGTAGACCCAGCGGGGACCACTGAAGCTTTCTTT. Translation gives CASSVDPAGTTEAFF.

The chain couples TRBV7-2 to TRBJ1-4; the D gene is possibly TRBD1 (5 bases). The CDR3 length is 15 residues. V dropped 5 bases and J dropped 5 bases, with 15 bases sitting between them. Germline lookup yields CDR1 SGHTA and CDR2 FQGNSA. CDR3: CASSPTRQLNEKLFF. The CDR3 DNA follows: TGTGCCAGCAGCCCCACCCGACAGTTAAATGAAAAACTGTTTTTT.

The rearrangement links TRBV10-3 to TRBJ1-2; 9 bases line up with TRBD1. The CDR3 length is 14 residues. From germline, CDR1 is ENHRY and CDR2 SYGVKD. J lost 4 bases, V lost 3 bases, and 3 bases had no gene match. CDR3 nucleotides: TGTGCCATCAGTGATTTGGGACAGGGCTATGGCTACACCTTC. This encodes CAISDLGQGYGYTF.

The V call is TRBV2, the J call TRBJ1-1, with a possible D match to TRBD1 (5 bases). Trimming removed 3 bases from V and 4 bases from J, with 9 bases in between. CDR3 length: 13 amino acids. CDR1 SNHLY and CDR2 FYNNEI come from the germline V gene. This CDR3 reads CASSDRVGTEAFF. The CDR3, as DNA: TGTGCCAGCAGTGACAGGGTGGGCACTGAAGCTTTCTTT.

This clone has a single count. V is TRBV29-1 and J is TRBJ1-1; 8 bases align to TRBD1. The CDR3 covers 13 residues. Germline V lookup: CDR1 SQVTM, CDR2 ANQGSEA. After removal of 7 bases from V and 1 base from J, the junction contained 5 bases not matched to a gene. The CDR3 DNA reads TGCAGCGACATAGGACAGGGGAACACTGAAGCTTTCTTT. Its translation: CSDIGQGNTEAFF.

J is TRBJ1-4 and V is TRBV6-1, with D possibly matching TRBD1 (6 bases). The CDR3 is 14 residues long. Germline CDR1 reads MNHNS; CDR2 reads SASEGT. V lost 3 bases to trimming and J lost 6 bases, with 11 bases between them. The CDR3 sequence: CASSDARGDEKLFF. As DNA, the CDR3 is TGTGCCAGCAGTGACGCCAGGGGTGATGAAAAACTGTTTTTT.

This clone was counted once. This chain uses TRBV9 with TRBJ2-2, with TRBD1 as a possible D gene (6 bases). Germline V gene data show CDR1 as SGDLS and CDR2 as YYNGEE. V gave up 1 base and J gave up 4 bases, with 11 bases separating them. The CDR3 contains 15 residues. DNA for the CDR3: TGTGCCAGCAGCGTAACAGGGCTTGGCACCGGGGAGCTGTTTTTT. Translated, it gives CASSVTGLGTGELFF.